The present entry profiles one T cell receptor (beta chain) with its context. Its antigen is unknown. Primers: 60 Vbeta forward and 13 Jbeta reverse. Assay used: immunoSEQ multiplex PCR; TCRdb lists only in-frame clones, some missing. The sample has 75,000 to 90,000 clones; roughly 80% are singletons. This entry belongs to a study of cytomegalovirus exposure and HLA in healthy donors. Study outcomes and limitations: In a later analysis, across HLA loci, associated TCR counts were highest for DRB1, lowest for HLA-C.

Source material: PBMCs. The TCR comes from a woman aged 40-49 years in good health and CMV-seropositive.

CDR3 loop: CAMTSQDREHTDTQYF. For the CDR3, the DNA is TGTGCCATGACTAGCCAGGACCGGGAACACACAGATACGCAGTATTTT. The genes are TRBV2 and TRBJ2-3; TRBD2 matches at 7 bases. Unmatched junction bases numbered 15, after V lost 10 bases and J lost 2 bases. The CDR3 is made up of 16 amino acids. Germline V gene data show CDR1 as SNHLY and CDR2 as FYNNEI. Variable domain in full (rest from reference TRBV2 and TRBJ2-3): EPEVTQTPSHQVTQMGQEVILRCVPISNHLYFYWYRQILGQKVEFLVSFYNNEISEKSEIFDDQFSVERPDGSNFTLKIRSTKLEDSAMYFCAMTSQDREHTDTQYFGPGTRLTVL.